One sample yielded the 5 T cell receptor beta chains listed below, sequenced in a study of control samples from healthy donors and cancer patients. Profiling relied on immunoSEQ multiplex PCR, and the TCRdb table lists in-frame clones only, not all of them. Of around 30,000 clones listed, roughly 95% are singletons. The sample taken for sequencing was blood. These receptors were taken from a man aged 55 to 69 in good health.

This chain joins TRBV30 and TRBJ1-5, with D unresolved. V lost 5 bases to trimming and J lost 6 bases, with 11 bases between them. CDR3 size: 12 residues. Germline V gives CDR1 GTSNPN, CDR2 SVGIG (reference sequence). The CDR3, as DNA: TGTGCCTGGTCCGGGCCGGGTCAGCCCCAGCATTTT. Its protein product is CAWSGPGQPQHF.

The gene calls are TRBV11-2 and TRBJ1-2; TRBD1 aligns across 7 bases. This CDR3 has 13 residues. V was clipped by 3 bases and J by 5 bases; unmatched bases: 3. The germline gives CDR1 SGHAT, CDR2 FQNNGV. CDR3 bases: TGTGCCAGCAGCTTGGGACAGAAGTATGGCTACACCTTC. Translating it yields CASSLGQKYGYTF.

The chain couples TRBV7-9 to TRBJ1-5; D is unclear. V shed 1 base and J shed 0 bases, with 7 bases lying between them. CDR1 is SEHNR and CDR2 is FQNEAQ in the germline V gene (reference sequence). The CDR3 runs 15 residues. The CDR3 loop reads CASSLESNSNQPQHF. DNA of the CDR3: TGTGCCAGCAGCTTAGAAAGTAATAGCAATCAGCCCCAGCATTTT.

The CDR3 nucleotides are TGTGCCTCCCAGTGGGTGGGAGGTTTGAACACTGAAGCTTTCTTT. Its protein product is CASQWVGGLNTEAFF. The V and J genes are TRBV6-5 and TRBJ1-1; unclear D gene. The CDR3 runs to 15 residues. Germline assignment: CDR1 MNHEY and CDR2 SVGAGI. V was pared by 11 bases and J by 0 bases, with 19 bases between.

V gene TRBV7-9 combines with J gene TRBJ1-4, with 9 bases aligning to TRBD1. The CDR3 runs 14 residues. The V and J ends lost 5 bases and 4 bases, in that order; junction bases with no gene match: 2. CDR1 SEHNR and CDR2 FQNEAQ come from the germline V gene (reference sequence). The DNA for the CDR3 is TGTGCCAGCAGCCGGACAGGGGTTAATGAAAAACTGTTTTTT. Translating it yields CASSRTGVNEKLFF. Full variable domain (remainder filled in from reference TRBV7-9 and TRBJ1-4): DTGVSQNPRHKITKRGQNVTFRCDPISEHNRLYWYRQTLGQGPEFLTYFQNEAQLEKSRLLSDRFSAERPKGSFSTLEIQRTEQGDSAMYLCASSRTGVNEKLFFGSGTQLSVL.